The clone carrying this T cell receptor (beta chain) was counted many times. This entry belongs to a study of T cells after yellow fever vaccination. Study summary: The authors prepared low-cell-number fractions using SMART-Seq v4 Ultra Low Input.

Germline V lookup: CDR1 SGHTA, CDR2 FQGNSA. V shed 5 bases and J shed 6 bases, with 19 bases lying between them. The CDR3 runs to 16 residues. TCRdb analysed the 5' RACE reads with MiXCR anew, one entry per CDR3 protein. The sample contains more than 200,000 distinct CDR3 sequences, 3.6% of which appear only once. The chain is built from TRBV7-2 and TRBJ2-2; possible D gene TRBD2, 6 bases. The TCR comes from a man between 18 and 35 years old who received the YFV17D yellow fever vaccine. The sample consisted of PBMCs, taken 15 days after the yellow fever booster vaccination. CDR3 sequence: CASSRWRRETAGELFF. In DNA, the CDR3 is TGTGCCAGCAGCCGGTGGCGGAGGGAGACAGCCGGGGAGCTGTTTTTT.